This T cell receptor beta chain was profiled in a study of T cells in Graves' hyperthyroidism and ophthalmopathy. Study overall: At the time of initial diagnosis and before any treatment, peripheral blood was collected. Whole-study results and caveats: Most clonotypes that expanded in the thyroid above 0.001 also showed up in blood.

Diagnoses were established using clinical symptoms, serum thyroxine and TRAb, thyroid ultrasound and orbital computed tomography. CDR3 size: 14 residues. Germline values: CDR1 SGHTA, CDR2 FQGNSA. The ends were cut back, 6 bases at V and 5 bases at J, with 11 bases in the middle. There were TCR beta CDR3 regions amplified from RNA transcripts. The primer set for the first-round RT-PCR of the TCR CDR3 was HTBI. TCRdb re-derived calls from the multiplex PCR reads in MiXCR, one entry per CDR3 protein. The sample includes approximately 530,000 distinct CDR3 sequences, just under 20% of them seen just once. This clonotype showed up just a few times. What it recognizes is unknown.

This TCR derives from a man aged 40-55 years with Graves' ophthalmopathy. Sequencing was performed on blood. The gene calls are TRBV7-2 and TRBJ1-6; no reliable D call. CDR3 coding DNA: TGTGCCAGCAGTAAAGGATGGAATAATTCACCCCTCCACTTT. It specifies CASSKGWNNSPLHF.